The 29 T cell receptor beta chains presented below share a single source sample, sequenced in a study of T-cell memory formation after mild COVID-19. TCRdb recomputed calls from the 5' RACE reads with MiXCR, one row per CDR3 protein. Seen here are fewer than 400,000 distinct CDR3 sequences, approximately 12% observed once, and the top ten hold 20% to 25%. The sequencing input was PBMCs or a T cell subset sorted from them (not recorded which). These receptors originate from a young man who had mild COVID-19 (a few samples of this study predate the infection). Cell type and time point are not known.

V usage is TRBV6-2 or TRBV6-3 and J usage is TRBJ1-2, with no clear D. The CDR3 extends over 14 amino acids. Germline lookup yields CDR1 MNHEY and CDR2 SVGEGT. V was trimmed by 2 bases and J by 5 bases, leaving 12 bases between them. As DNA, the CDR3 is TGTGCCAGCAGTTACGATGGCAGCAGATATGGCTACACCTTC. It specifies CASSYDGSRYGYTF.

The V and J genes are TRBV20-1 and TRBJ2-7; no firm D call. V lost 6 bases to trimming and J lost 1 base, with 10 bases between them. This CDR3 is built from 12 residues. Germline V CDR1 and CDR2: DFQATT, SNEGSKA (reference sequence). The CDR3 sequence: CSALEDSYEQYF. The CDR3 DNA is TGCAGTGCGCTAGAGGATTCCTACGAGCAGTACTTC.

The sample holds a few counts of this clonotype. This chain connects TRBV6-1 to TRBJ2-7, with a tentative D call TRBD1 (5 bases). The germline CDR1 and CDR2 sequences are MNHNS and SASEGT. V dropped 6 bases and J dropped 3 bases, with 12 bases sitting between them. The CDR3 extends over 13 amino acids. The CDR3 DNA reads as TGTGCCAGCAGCGAGACAGTTATCTACGAGCAGTACGTC. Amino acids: CASSETVIYEQYV.

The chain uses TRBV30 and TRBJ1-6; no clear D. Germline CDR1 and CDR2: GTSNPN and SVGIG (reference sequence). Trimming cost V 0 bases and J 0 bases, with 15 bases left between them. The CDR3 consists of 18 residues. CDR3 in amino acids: CAWSVQQLPSSYNSPLHF. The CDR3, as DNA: TGTGCCTGGAGTGTACAGCAACTTCCGAGCTCCTATAATTCACCCCTCCACTTT.

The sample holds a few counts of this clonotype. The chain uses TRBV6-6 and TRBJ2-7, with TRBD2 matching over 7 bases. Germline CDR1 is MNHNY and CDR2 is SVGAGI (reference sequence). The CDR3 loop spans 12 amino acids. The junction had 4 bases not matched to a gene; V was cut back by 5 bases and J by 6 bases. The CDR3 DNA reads TGTGCCAGCAGTGCGGGAGAGTCCGAGCAGTACGTC. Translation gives CASSAGESEQYV.

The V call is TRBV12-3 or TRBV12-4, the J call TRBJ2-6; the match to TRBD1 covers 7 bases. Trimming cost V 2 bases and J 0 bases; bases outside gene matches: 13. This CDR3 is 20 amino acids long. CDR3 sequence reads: CASSLFPGQVVTSGANVLTF. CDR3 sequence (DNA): TGTGCCAGCAGTTTATTCCCCGGACAGGTAGTCACCTCTGGGGCCAACGTCCTGACTTTC.

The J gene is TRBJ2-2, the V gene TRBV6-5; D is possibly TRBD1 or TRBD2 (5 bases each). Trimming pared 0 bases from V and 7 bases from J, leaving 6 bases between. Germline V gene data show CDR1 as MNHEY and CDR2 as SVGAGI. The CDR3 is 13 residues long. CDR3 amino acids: CASSYSGVGELFF. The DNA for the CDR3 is TGTGCCAGCAGTTACTCGGGGGTCGGGGAGCTGTTTTTT.

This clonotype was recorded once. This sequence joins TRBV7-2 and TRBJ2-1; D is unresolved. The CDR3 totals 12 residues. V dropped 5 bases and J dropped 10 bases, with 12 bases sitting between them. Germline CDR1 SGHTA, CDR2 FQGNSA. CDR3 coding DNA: TGTGCCAGCAGCGCCTACAGAGGCGAGCAGTTCTTC. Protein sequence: CASSAYRGEQFF.

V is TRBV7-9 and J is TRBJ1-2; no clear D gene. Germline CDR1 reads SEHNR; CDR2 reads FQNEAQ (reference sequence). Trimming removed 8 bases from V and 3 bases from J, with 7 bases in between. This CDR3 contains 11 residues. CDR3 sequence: CASDQHYGYTF. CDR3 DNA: TGTGCCAGCGACCAGCACTATGGCTACACCTTC.

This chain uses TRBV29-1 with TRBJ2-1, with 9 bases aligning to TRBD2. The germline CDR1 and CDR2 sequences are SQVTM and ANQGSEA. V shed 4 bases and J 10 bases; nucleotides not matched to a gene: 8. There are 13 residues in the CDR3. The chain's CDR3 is CSVARVAGDEQFF. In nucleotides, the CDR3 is TGCAGCGTTGCTAGGGTAGCGGGGGACGAGCAGTTCTTC.

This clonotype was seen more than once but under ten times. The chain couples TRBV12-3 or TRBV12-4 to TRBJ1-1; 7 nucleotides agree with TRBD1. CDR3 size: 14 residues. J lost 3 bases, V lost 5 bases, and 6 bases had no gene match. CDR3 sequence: CASSGTARDTEAFF. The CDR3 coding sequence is TGTGCCAGCAGTGGGACAGCTAGGGACACTGAAGCTTTCTTT.

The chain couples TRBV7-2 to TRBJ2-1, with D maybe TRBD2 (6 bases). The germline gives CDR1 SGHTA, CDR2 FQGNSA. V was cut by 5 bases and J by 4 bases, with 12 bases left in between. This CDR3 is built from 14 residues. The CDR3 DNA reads TGTGCCAGCAGCAGCTTCGGGGGTTACAATGAGCAGTTCTTC. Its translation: CASSSFGGYNEQFF.

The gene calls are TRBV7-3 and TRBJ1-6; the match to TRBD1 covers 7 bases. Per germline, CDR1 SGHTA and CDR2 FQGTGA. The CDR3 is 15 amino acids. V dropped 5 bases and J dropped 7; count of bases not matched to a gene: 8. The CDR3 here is CASSLGGALNSPLHF. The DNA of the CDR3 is TGTGCCAGCAGCCTAGGGGGCGCGTTGAATTCACCCCTCCACTTT.

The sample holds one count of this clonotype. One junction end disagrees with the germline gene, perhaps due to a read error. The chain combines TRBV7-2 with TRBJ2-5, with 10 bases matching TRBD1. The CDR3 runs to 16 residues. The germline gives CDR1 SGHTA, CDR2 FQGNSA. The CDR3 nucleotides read TGTGACAGCAGCACCGCGCACGGGACAGGGGTAGAGACCCAGTACTTC. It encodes CDSSTAHGTGVETQYF.

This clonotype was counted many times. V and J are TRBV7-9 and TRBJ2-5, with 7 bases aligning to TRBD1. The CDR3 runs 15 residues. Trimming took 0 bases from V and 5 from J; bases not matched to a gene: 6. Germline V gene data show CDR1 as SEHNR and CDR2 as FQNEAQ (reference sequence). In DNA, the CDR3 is TGTGCCAGCAGCTTAGCCGGGACAGCTAGCGAGACCCAGTACTTC. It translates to CASSLAGTASETQYF.

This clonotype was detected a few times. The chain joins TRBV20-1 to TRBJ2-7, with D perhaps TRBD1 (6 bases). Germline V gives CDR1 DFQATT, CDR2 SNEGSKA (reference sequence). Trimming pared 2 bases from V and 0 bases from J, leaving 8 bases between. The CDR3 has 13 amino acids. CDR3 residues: CSARTGNSYEQYF. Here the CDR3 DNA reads TGCAGTGCTAGAACAGGGAACTCCTACGAGCAGTACTTC.

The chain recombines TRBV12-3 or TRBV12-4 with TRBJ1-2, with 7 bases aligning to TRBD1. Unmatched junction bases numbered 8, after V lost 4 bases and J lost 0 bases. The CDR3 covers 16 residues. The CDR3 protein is CASSSTGTGPNYGYTF. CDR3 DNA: TGTGCCAGCAGTTCGACAGGGACGGGACCTAACTATGGCTACACCTTC.

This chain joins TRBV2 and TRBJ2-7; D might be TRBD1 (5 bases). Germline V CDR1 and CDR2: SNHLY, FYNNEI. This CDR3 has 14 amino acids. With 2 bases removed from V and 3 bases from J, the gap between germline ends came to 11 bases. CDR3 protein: CASSESGPVYEQYF. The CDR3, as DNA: TGTGCCAGCAGTGAATCAGGGCCTGTCTACGAGCAGTACTTC.

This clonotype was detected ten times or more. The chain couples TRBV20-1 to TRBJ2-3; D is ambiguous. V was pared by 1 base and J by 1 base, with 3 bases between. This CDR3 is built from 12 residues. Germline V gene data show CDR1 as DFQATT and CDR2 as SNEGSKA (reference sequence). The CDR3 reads CSARGGTDTQYF. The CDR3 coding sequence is TGCAGTGCTAGAGGGGGCACAGATACGCAGTATTTT.

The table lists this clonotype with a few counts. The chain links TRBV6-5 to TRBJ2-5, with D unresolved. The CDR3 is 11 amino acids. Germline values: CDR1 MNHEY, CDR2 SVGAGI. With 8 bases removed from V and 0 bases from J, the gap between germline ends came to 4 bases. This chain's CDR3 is CASADQETQYF. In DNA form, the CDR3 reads TGTGCCAGCGCGGACCAAGAGACCCAGTACTTC.

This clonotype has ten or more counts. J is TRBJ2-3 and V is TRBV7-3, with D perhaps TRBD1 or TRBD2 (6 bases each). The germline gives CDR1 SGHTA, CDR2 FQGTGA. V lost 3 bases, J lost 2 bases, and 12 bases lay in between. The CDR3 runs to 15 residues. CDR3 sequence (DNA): TGTGCCAGCAGCTTGATCGGGGGCCTCACAGATACGCAGTATTTT. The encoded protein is CASSLIGGLTDTQYF.

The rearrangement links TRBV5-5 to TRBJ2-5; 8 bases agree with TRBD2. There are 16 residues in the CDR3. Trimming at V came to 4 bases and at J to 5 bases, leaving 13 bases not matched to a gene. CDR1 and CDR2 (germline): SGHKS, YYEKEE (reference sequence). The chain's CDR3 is CASSRESGGAGETQYF. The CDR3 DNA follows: TGTGCCAGCAGCCGCGAGTCGGGGGGGGCAGGCGAGACCCAGTACTTC.

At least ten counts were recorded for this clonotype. Here the CDR3 reads CASSYYDGGGNEQFF. The CDR3 coding sequence is TGTGCCAGCAGTTACTATGACGGGGGGGGAAATGAGCAGTTCTTC. The V call is TRBV6-2 or TRBV6-3, the J call TRBJ2-1; 8 bases are shared with TRBD2. After removal of 1 base from V and 7 bases from J, the junction contained 6 bases not matched to a gene. The CDR3 length is 15 residues. CDR1 and CDR2 (germline): MNHEY, SVGEGT.

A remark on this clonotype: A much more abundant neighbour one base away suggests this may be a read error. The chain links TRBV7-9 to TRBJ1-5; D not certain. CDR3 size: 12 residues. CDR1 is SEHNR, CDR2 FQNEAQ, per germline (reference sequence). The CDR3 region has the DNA TGTTCCAGCAGCCAAGGTACCCAGCCCCAGCATTTT. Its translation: CSSSQGTQPQHF.

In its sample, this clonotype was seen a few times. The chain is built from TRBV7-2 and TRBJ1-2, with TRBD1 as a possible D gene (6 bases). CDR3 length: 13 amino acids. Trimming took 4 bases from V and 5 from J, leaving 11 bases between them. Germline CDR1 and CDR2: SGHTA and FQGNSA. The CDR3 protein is CASSSLQGYGYTF. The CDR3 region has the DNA TGTGCCAGCAGCTCCCTACAGGGATATGGCTACACCTTC.

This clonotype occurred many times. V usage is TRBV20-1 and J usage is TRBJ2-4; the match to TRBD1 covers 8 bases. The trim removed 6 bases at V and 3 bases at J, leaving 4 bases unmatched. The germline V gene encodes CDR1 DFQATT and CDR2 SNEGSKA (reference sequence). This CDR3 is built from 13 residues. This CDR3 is CSADRVDKNIQYF. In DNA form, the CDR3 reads TGCAGTGCGGACAGGGTGGACAAAAACATTCAGTACTTC.

CDR3 residues: CASSYLENTEAFF. CDR3 DNA sequence: TGTGCCAGCAGTTACTTAGAGAACACTGAAGCTTTCTTT. The chain carries TRBV6-5 and TRBJ1-1; no definite D call. This CDR3 is built from 13 residues. V lost 1 base and J 1 base, leaving 4 bases between the germline ends. Germline V CDR1 and CDR2: MNHEY, SVGAGI.

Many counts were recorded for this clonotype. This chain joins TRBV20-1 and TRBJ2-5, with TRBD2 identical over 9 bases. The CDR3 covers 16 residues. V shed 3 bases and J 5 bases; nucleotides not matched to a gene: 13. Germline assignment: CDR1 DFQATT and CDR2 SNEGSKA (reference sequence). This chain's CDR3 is CSASSPRTSGPETQYF. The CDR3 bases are TGCAGTGCTAGTAGCCCCCGTACTAGCGGGCCCGAGACCCAGTACTTC.

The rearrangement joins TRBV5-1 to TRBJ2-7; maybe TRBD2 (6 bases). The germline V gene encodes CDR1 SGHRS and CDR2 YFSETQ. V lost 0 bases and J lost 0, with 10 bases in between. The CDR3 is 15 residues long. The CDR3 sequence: CASSLATGDSYEQYV. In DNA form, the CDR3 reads TGCGCCAGCAGCTTGGCTACGGGGGACTCCTACGAGCAGTACGTC.